This entry concerns a single TCR beta chain. It has no known antigen specificity. Base qualities are not recorded, but no much larger clone differs from it by a single base. Collaborating institutions collected whole blood in K2EDTA tubes following their own protocols. For TCRbeta analysis, collaborator samples were shipped as frozen whole blood, as isolated PBMCs, or as DNA extracted from either sample type. These data come from a study of blood T cell repertoires in COVID-19 (dated by TCRdb to the early 2020s). Background for the entire study: Samples from collaborators originated in the United States, Italy and Spain and spanned both the acute and convalescent phases of COVID-19. The repertoires were released in a freely available public database meant as a resource for research on the immune response to SARS-CoV-2. The dataset comprised deeply sampled blood TCRbeta repertoires from subjects exposed to, actively infected with, or recovered from COVID-19. The prospective study material was composed of cDNA or gDNA derived from T cells, B-cell-depleted T cells, or PBMCs. Where HLA class I and class II types were available, the types were taken from metadata supplied by the sample provider, not from assay-based typing. The sample metadata nearly always contained a de-identified subject ID, COVID-19 status, age in years and sex. The samples were drawn from the first 160 participants of the ongoing ImmuneRACE study and from 1,254 subjects provided by 6 global collaborators.

The full study reports these points: How much clinical and demographic metadata was included differed by source and by participant, and the metadata was provided uncurated.

The immunoSEQ Assay, a bias-controlled multiplex PCR, was used to amplify TCRbeta CDR3 regions from genomic DNA. The paper's data handling went like this. The number of nucleated cells in each sample was estimated by amplification of reference gene primers within the assay. Sequence reads were collapsed and filtered to measure the absolute abundance of every unique TCRbeta CDR3 rearrangement. For each sample, productive Simpson clonality was calculated as the square root of Simpson's diversity index over productive rearrangements. The table was pulled from immuneACCESS by TCRdb, which kept in-frame rearrangements only. Such tables lose some clones; where checked, under half of the loss comes from unresolved V genes, and the rest has no known cause. Clonal size and the V and J genes are those of that table, whereas D and trimming came from the DNA. For this sample the table gives 200,000 or so clones, of which around three quarters were detected only once. The ten biggest clones cover 4.5% to 7% of the sample.

From the cysteine up to the phenylalanine, the CDR3 has a length of 14 residues. This entry keeps only the CDR3 DNA: 42 bases, framed from base 1. CDR1 and CDR2, per the germline V gene, are KGHSH and LQKENI. Trimming costs V 2 bases and J 7 bases, and their ends lie 9 bases apart. The specimen was peripheral blood. This clonotype was obtained from a woman aged 70-85 years with acute or convalescent COVID-19. Recombination connected TRBV18 to TRBJ1-6, with TRBD1 as a weak D call on 5 bases. The CDR3 corresponds to CASSPGATNSPLHF. The nucleotide sequence reads TGTGCCAGCTCACCAGGGGCCACAAATTCACCCCTCCACTTT.